This T cell receptor (beta chain) was documented in a study of radiotherapy plus CTLA-4 blockade in lung cancer listed by TCRdb under 2018. Regarding the study in general: Objective responses occurred in around 19% of enrolled patients, and around 29% achieved disease control. The investigation overall reported the following: The strongest predictors of response, as reported, were early dynamic changes in blood T cell clones along with a rise in serum interferon-beta after radiation. After treatment with radiotherapy and ipilimumab, TCR clones that originated in tumors expanded in peripheral blood.

Focal radiation therapy combined with CTLA-4 blockade (ipilimumab) was tested in patients with chemo-refractory metastatic non-small-cell lung cancer. Details on this clone: The target of this receptor is not known. Base qualities are not at hand, and no much larger clone is one base apart.

Library preparation employed the immunoSEQ multiplex PCR assay. Imported from immuneACCESS, the table was reduced by TCRdb to in-frame sequences with V and J called. These copies leave out some clones; in studies compared against another copy, an unresolved V gene accounts for under half, and the cause of the remainder is not known. Counted in this sample were approximately 52,000 clones; 70% to 80% of them appeared once. The ten largest make up 7.5% to 9.5% of the sample. Between the V and J ends, shortened by 2 bases and 5 bases respectively, the junction contains 12 bases. The CDR3 holds 14 amino acids from the cysteine to the phenylalanine. Only the CDR3 region is kept as DNA, spanning 42 bases read in frame from base 1. CDR1 SGHNT and CDR2 YENEEA were looked up in the germline V gene.

Specimen: peripheral blood, collected from a patient treated with radiotherapy plus ipilimumab. This sequence originates from a human donor with non-small cell lung cancer who had a complete response to radiotherapy plus ipilimumab. The chain employs TRBV11-3 and TRBJ1-1; no confident D gene assignment can be made. The CDR3 protein: CASSLSGGSTEAFF. The nucleotide sequence is given as TGTGCCAGCAGCTTATCCGGCGGAAGTACTGAAGCTTTCTTT.